A single sample is the source of the 23 T cell receptor beta chains below, sequenced in a study of blood T cell repertoires in COVID-19. TCRdb's copy holds only in-frame clones and misses some; the assay was immunoSEQ multiplex PCR. The top ten clones hold about 4% of a sample with fewer than 350,000 clones, approximately 86% of them seen once. The sequenced sample was PBMCs or T cells enriched from blood (not recorded which). These receptors originate from a woman aged 40 to 50 with acute COVID-19.

The CDR3: CASSFRQGNYGYTF. In DNA form, the CDR3 reads TGTGCCAGCAGTTTCCGACAGGGGAACTATGGCTACACCTTC. The chain uses TRBV27 and TRBJ1-2; TRBD1 matches 8 bases. The CDR3 loop spans 14 amino acids. The V segment lost 3 bases and the J segment 2 bases; nucleotides outside the gene matches: 2. Germline CDR1 MNHEY, CDR2 SMNVEV (reference sequence).

A single count supports this clone. V usage is TRBV19 and J usage is TRBJ1-2; D call uncertain. Germline values: CDR1 LNHDA, CDR2 SQIVND (reference sequence). The CDR3 contains 17 residues. V was cut by 0 bases and J by 2 bases, with 16 bases left in between. CDR3 region: CASSIDPNLGRNYGYTF. In DNA form, the CDR3 reads TGTGCCAGTAGTATAGATCCGAATCTGGGCAGGAACTATGGCTACACCTTC. The entire variable domain, with the rest obtained from reference TRBV19 and TRBJ1-2, is as follows: DGGITQSPKYLFRKEGQNVTLSCEQNLNHDAMYWYRQDPGQGLRLIYYSQIVNDFQKGDIAEGYSVSREKKESFPLTVTSAQKNPTAFYLCASSIDPNLGRNYGYTFGSGTRLTVV.

The CDR3 region is CASSLGSGQGIRTDTQYF. DNA for the CDR3: TGTGCCAGCAGCTTAGGCTCCGGACAGGGGATAAGAACAGATACGCAGTATTTT. The chain joins TRBV7-2 to TRBJ2-3, with TRBD1 identical over 9 bases. Germline lookup yields CDR1 SGHTA and CDR2 FQGNSA. The CDR3 length is 18 residues. The V gene end was trimmed by 1 base and the J gene end by 3 bases; junction bases not matched to a gene: 11.

V gene TRBV28 combines with J gene TRBJ2-5; D unclear. The CDR3 totals 11 residues. Between the trimmed V and J ends, which lost 5 bases and 2 bases, there was a span of 3 bases. The germline gives CDR1 MDHEN, CDR2 SYDVKM. This CDR3 reads CASSLQETQYF. CDR3 sequence (DNA): TGTGCCAGCAGTCTTCAAGAGACCCAGTACTTC.

The J gene is TRBJ2-7, the V gene TRBV7-2, with D possibly TRBD1 on 6 matching bases. The length of the CDR3 is 13 residues. Per the germline V gene, CDR1 is SGHTA and CDR2 is FQGNSA. Trimming took off 1 base at V and 4 bases at J, with 8 bases between the two ends. In nucleotides, the CDR3 is TGTGCCAGCAGCTTAGAAGGGGGATACGAGCAGTACTTC. This codes for CASSLEGGYEQYF.

The chain's CDR3 is CASSYGRGAVPGELFF. Written as DNA, the CDR3 is TGTGCCAGCAGTTACGGGCGGGGGGCCGTCCCCGGGGAGCTGTTTTTT. The chain has TRBV6-2 or TRBV6-3 and TRBJ2-2; 8 nucleotides align to TRBD2. V lost 2 bases to trimming and J lost 6 bases; unmatched junction nucleotides: 8. The length of the CDR3 is 16 residues. The germline V gene has CDR1 MNHEY and CDR2 SVGEGT.

This chain links TRBV18 with TRBJ1-4, with D tentatively TRBD1 (6 bases). Trimming took 4 bases from V and 5 from J, leaving 8 bases between them. The germline V gene has CDR1 KGHSH and CDR2 LQKENI. This CDR3 has 13 amino acids. The CDR3 DNA is TGTGCCAGCTCACACGACAGGAATGAAAAACTGTTTTTT. It translates to CASSHDRNEKLFF.

The genes are TRBV4-2 and TRBJ2-1; no firm D call. CDR1 and CDR2 from the germline V gene are LGHNA and YNFKEQ. The V end lost 0 bases, the J end lost 9 bases, and 9 bases lay between the germline ends. This CDR3 has 13 residues. The CDR3 region has the DNA TGTGCCAGCAGCCAAGATCCGACTGTTGAGCAGTTCTTC. This sequence encodes CASSQDPTVEQFF.

CDR3 sequence reads: CASSKVTTPPSPLDYGYTF. CDR3 in DNA: TGTGCCAGCAGCAAAGTAACGACCCCTCCGTCCCCGCTAGACTATGGCTACACCTTC. The chain uses TRBV21-1 and TRBJ1-2. TRBV21-1 is noted as a pseudogene. The length of the CDR3 is 19 residues.

The genes are TRBV2 and TRBJ2-1; 13 bases match TRBD2. The CDR3 loop spans 17 amino acids. V was pared by 1 base and J by 0 bases, with 0 bases of the junction left unmatched. Germline V CDR1 and CDR2: SNHLY, FYNNEI. The DNA for the CDR3 is TGTGCCAGCAGTGAAGGGACTAGCGGGAGCTCCTACAATGAGCAGTTCTTC. It encodes CASSEGTSGSSYNEQFF.

V usage is TRBV19 and J usage is TRBJ1-5; 9 positions agree with TRBD1. In germline, CDR1 is LNHDA, CDR2 SQIVND (reference sequence). The CDR3 is made up of 16 amino acids. Germline trimming cut 4 bases from V and 9 bases from J; bases unmatched to any gene: 13. The CDR3 DNA reads as TGTGCCAGTAGTACAATCATGACAGGGGGTGAGGTGCCCCAGCATTTT. Its translation is CASSTIMTGGEVPQHF. The full variable domain, rest sourced from reference TRBV19 and TRBJ1-5, is DGGITQSPKYLFRKEGQNVTLSCEQNLNHDAMYWYRQDPGQGLRLIYYSQIVNDFQKGDIAEGYSVSREKKESFPLTVTSAQKNPTAFYLCASSTIMTGGEVPQHFGDGTRLSIL.

This chain uses TRBV10-1 with TRBJ2-1, with 8 bases aligning to TRBD2. The CDR3 totals 14 residues. Germline V CDR1 and CDR2: WNHNN, SYGVQD (reference sequence). V gave up 9 bases and J gave up 4 bases; unmatched junction bases: 8. The CDR3 coding sequence is TGCGCCAGAAGCGGGGGCCCTTCGTACAATGAGCAGTTCTTC. It specifies CARSGGPSYNEQFF.

In its sample, this clone was seen once. The genes are TRBV5-1 and TRBJ1-2, with a tentative D call TRBD1 (5 bases). Germline CDR1 and CDR2: SGHRS and YFSETQ. The length of the CDR3 is 14 residues. Trimming took off 5 bases at V and 1 base at J, with 12 bases between the two ends. The CDR3 nucleotides read TGCGCCAGCAGTTCCGATCAGGGTAACTATGGCTACACCTTC. Amino acid sequence: CASSSDQGNYGYTF.

The gene calls are TRBV7-2 and TRBJ1-5; weak D call: TRBD1 (6 bases). The CDR3 is 14 residues long. Germline loops: CDR1 SGHTA, CDR2 FQGNSA. Trimming shortened V by 5 bases and J by 2 bases, and 10 bases separated the two germline ends. CDR3 sequence (DNA): TGTGCCAGCAGCATACAGGGAGGCAATCAGCCCCAGCATTTT. This gives the protein CASSIQGGNQPQHF.

This clone was observed once. The chain recombines TRBV5-4 with TRBJ2-7; D is perhaps TRBD1 (6 bases). CDR3 length equals 15 residues. Germline assignment: CDR1 SGHNT and CDR2 YYREEE (reference sequence). V gave up 2 bases and J gave up 3 bases, with 15 bases separating them. Here the CDR3 DNA reads TGTGCCAGCAGCTTTACCGGGACACCGGTCTACGAGCAGTACTTC. Translation: CASSFTGTPVYEQYF.

The V and J genes are TRBV27 and TRBJ2-7, with TRBD1 matching over 8 bases. Unmatched junction bases numbered 8, after V lost 5 bases and J lost 2 bases. CDR1 and CDR2 (germline): MNHEY, SMNVEV (reference sequence). This CDR3 is 15 amino acids long. CDR3 sequence: CASSPYPGQAYEQYF. The DNA of the CDR3 is TGTGCCAGCAGTCCCTACCCGGGACAGGCCTACGAGCAGTACTTC.

The chain joins TRBV18 to TRBJ2-3; D is possibly TRBD2 (7 bases). The length of the CDR3 is 16 residues. The V and J ends lost 2 bases and 3 bases respectively, with 15 bases between them. Germline-derived CDR1 and CDR2 are KGHSH and LQKENI. DNA of the CDR3: TGTGCCAGCTCACCAGGTCGCGGGGGCGAGACAGATACGCAGTATTTT. Its translation is CASSPGRGGETDTQYF.

In its sample, this clone was seen once. The chain joins TRBV7-3 to TRBJ2-7; the D gene is possibly TRBD1 (6 bases). The CDR3 extends over 14 amino acids. V lost 4 bases and J 2 bases, leaving 12 bases between the germline ends. Looked up from germline, CDR1 is SGHTA and CDR2 is FQGTGA. CDR3 sequence (DNA): TGTGCCAGCAGCTCACAGGGAAGGGCCTACGAGCAGTACTTC. This encodes CASSSQGRAYEQYF.

The V and J genes are TRBV9 and TRBJ1-6, with TRBD1 matching 7 bases. Germline trimming cut 4 bases from V and 10 bases from J; bases unmatched to any gene: 14. The germline CDR1 and CDR2 sequences are SGDLS and YYNGEE. The CDR3 contains 16 residues. Written as DNA, the CDR3 is TGTGCCAGCAGCATAGATCCCGGGACAGTCGCCTCACCCCTCCACTTT. It translates to CASSIDPGTVASPLHF.

V and J are TRBV2 and TRBJ1-1, with D perhaps matching TRBD1 (5 bases). The V gene lost 8 bases and the J gene lost 2 bases, with 24 bases spanning the gap. The germline CDR1 and CDR2 sequences are SNHLY and FYNNEI. The CDR3 spans 17 residues. CDR3 region: CASFKKMKQETNTEAFF. The CDR3 DNA reads as TGTGCCAGCTTTAAAAAGATGAAACAGGAGACAAACACTGAAGCTTTCTTT. Variable domain in full (rest from reference TRBV2 and TRBJ1-1): EPEVTQTPSHQVTQMGQEVILRCVPISNHLYFYWYRQILGQKVEFLVSFYNNEISEKSEIFDDQFSVERPDGSNFTLKIRSTKLEDSAMYFCASFKKMKQETNTEAFFGQGTRLTVV.

The chain recombines TRBV25-1 with TRBJ1-2; TRBD1 might be the D (5 bases). Germline loops: CDR1 MGHDK, CDR2 SYGVNS. The V gene lost 6 bases and the J gene lost 7 bases, with 12 bases spanning the gap. The CDR3 has 12 residues. The CDR3 loop is CASRSGGPGYTF. Here the CDR3 DNA reads TGTGCCAGCAGGTCGGGGGGTCCTGGCTACACCTTC.

Points on this clone: Additional DNA sequences in this sample encode the identical CDR3. J is TRBJ1-3 and V is TRBV9; unclear D gene. The CDR3 loop spans 15 amino acids. V was clipped by 0 bases and J by 0 bases, with 7 bases between them. Germline V CDR1 and CDR2: SGDLS, YYNGEE. The CDR3 coding sequence is TGTGCCAGCAGCGTAGGAGGTGTCTCTGGAAACACCATATATTTT. This codes for CASSVGGVSGNTIYF.

V usage is TRBV7-8 and J usage is TRBJ1-1; no clear D gene. CDR3 length: 15 residues. The germline gives CDR1 SGHVS, CDR2 FQNEAQ. Deletions cut 5 bases from V and 0 bases from J, with 13 bases between. The CDR3 spells CASSLRLQMNTEAFF. CDR3 nucleotides: TGTGCCAGCAGCCTTAGATTACAGATGAACACTGAAGCTTTCTTT.